This TCR beta chain is drawn from a study of radiotherapy plus CTLA-4 blockade in lung cancer. On the study more broadly: Among enrolled patients, under 20% responded and around 30% achieved disease control. Study-wide points: Once radiotherapy plus ipilimumab had been given, TCR clones derived from tumor expanded in blood.

Assay: immunoSEQ multiplex PCR; the TCRdb copy retains only in-frame clones and omits some. The table lists around 90,000 clones, around four fifths of them singletons. This clone has more than one count but fewer than ten. Its antigen is currently unknown. This CDR3 has 17 amino acids. Trimming took off 5 bases at V and 1 base at J, with 17 bases between the two ends. The germline CDR1 and CDR2 sequences are SGHAT and FQNNGV. This receptor was obtained from a human donor with non-small cell lung cancer who had stable disease on radiotherapy plus ipilimumab. The sequenced sample was peripheral blood, obtained from a patient treated with radiotherapy plus ipilimumab. The chain combines TRBV11-2 with TRBJ1-4; D remains unclear. CDR3 protein: CASSHAGGRRTNEKLFF. The CDR3 DNA follows: TGTGCCAGCAGCCACGCGGGAGGGAGGAGAACTAATGAAAAACTGTTTTTT.